The TCR beta chain under discussion was sequenced for a study of blood T cell repertoires in COVID-19. Study-wide background: PBMCs, B-cell-depleted T cells, or T cells were the source of the cDNA or gDNA that made up the material.

The authors' processing: Amplification of reference gene primers provided the estimated nucleated cell counts. The protocol was immunoSEQ multiplex PCR, while the TCRdb copy is restricted to in-frame clones and leaves out a portion. V and J calls plus clone size are reproduced from that table; the DNA served to infer D and trimming. Among 350,000 to 550,000 clones listed, 85% to 90% were seen once. Germline values: CDR1 LNHDA, CDR2 SQIVND (reference sequence). V was pared by 6 bases and J by 5 bases, with 11 bases between. This CDR3 comprises 13 residues. Participants spanned ages 18 to 89 years and resided in over 20 US areas. Each participant's cohort was designated according to participant-reported clinical history.

Sample: PBMCs or T cells enriched from blood (not recorded which). This TCR derives from a man aged 25 to 45 who had recovered from COVID-19. The chain joins TRBV19 to TRBJ2-1; no definite D call. The CDR3 bases are TGTGCCAGTAGCACGACTGCTCACAATGAGCAGTTCTTC. It yields the protein CASSTTAHNEQFF.